One and the same sample provided the 9 T cell receptor beta chains below, sequenced in a study of blood T cells in healthy people across ages. Then a second PCR, running about 6 to 11 cycles, was carried out with a sample-barcoded 5' primer and a J-beta primer mix. TCRdb itself ran the 5' RACE reads through MiXCR, one entry per CDR3 protein. The sample records about 640,000 distinct CDR3 sequences, about 30% being singletons. Sequencing was performed on blood. These receptors came from an elderly woman in good health.

This clonotype has a count of ten or more. Being one base from a much bigger clone, this may be a read error. The V and J genes are TRBV20-1 and TRBJ2-7; 10 nucleotides align to TRBD2. The CDR3 is made up of 14 amino acids. V shed 4 bases and J 7 bases; nucleotides not matched to a gene: 10. Germline lookup yields CDR1 DFQATT and CDR2 SNEGSKA (reference sequence). CDR3 bases: TGCAGTGCTAAGCCTAGCGGGGGTTACAATGAGCAGTACTTC. This gives the protein CSAKPSGGYNEQYF.

Many counts were recorded for this clonotype. The chain employs TRBV6-1 and TRBJ1-1; D uncertain. This CDR3 region has 13 residues. V lost 7 bases to trimming and J lost 1 base, with 10 bases between them. Germline V gene data show CDR1 as MNHNS and CDR2 as SASEGT. The CDR3 loop reads CASKQKQNTEAFF. The CDR3, as DNA: TGTGCCAGCAAACAGAAACAGAACACTGAAGCTTTCTTT.

The sample holds one count of this clonotype. An end of the junction does not agree with germline; a read error may underlie this. The V call is TRBV3-1, the J call TRBJ1-2; D gene ambiguous. The germline CDR1 and CDR2 sequences are LGHDT and YNNKEL (reference sequence). The CDR3 runs to 12 residues. This CDR3 reads CAGSQEGRGYTF. CDR3 bases: TGTGCCGGCAGCCAAGAAGGCCGGGGCTACACCTTC.

The sample holds many counts of this clonotype. A much more abundant neighbour one base away suggests this may be a read error. The gene calls are TRBV5-1 and TRBJ2-5; 7 positions agree with TRBD2. Germline CDR1 reads SGHRS; CDR2 reads YFSETQ. The CDR3 sequence is 16 residues long. V trimming: 2 bases; J trimming: 11 bases; junction bases outside the gene matches: 18. The CDR3 sequence is CASSLQLTGGPNEQYF. CDR3 coding DNA: TGCGCCAGCAGCTTACAATTAACGGGGGGACCCAATGAGCAGTACTTC.

Concerning this clonotype: Being one base from a much bigger clone, this may be a read error. The chain couples TRBV10-3 to TRBJ1-6; TRBD1 is a possible D gene (6 bases). CDR1 ENHRY and CDR2 SYGVKD come from the germline V gene. The CDR3 contains 15 residues. The CDR3 bases are TGTGCCATCAGGCGCCAGGGAGGGGGTAATTTACCCCTCCACTTT. Protein: CAIRRQGGGNLPLHF.

This clonotype was recorded a few times. The V and J genes are TRBV6-2 or TRBV6-3 and TRBJ2-1, with TRBD2 identical over 10 bases. The tail of the sequence fits TRBJ2-7 better, so the J call may be wrong. CDR3 length: 15 amino acids. The germline V gene has CDR1 MNHEY and CDR2 SVGEGT. The CDR3 loop is CASRSLAGGYNEQYF. DNA for the CDR3: TGTGCCAGCAGGAGTTTAGCGGGGGGCTACAATGAGCAGTACTTC.

As concerns this clonotype: One base away lies a much larger clone, so this may be a sequencing read error. The V gene is TRBV30, the J gene TRBJ2-7, with 7 bases aligning to TRBD1. V dropped 2 bases and J dropped 7; count of bases not matched to a gene: 8. Germline CDR1 and CDR2: GTSNPN and SVGIG (reference sequence). CDR3 length: 13 amino acids. The DNA for the CDR3 is TGTGCCTGGAGTCCGGGACAGTACAATGAGCAGTACTTC. Amino acid sequence: CAWSPGQYNEQYF.

This clonotype was picked up one time. Being one base from a much bigger clone, this may be a read error. The V call is TRBV28, the J call TRBJ1-2, with 8 bases aligning to TRBD1. CDR1 and CDR2 (germline): MDHEN, SYDVKM. J was trimmed by 2 bases and V by 11 bases; bases with no gene match: 10. The CDR3 contains 14 residues. The CDR3 sequence is CAVFSTGGNYGYTF. DNA of the CDR3: TGTGCCGTTTTTTCCACAGGGGGAAACTATGGCTACACCTTC.

The chain carries TRBV5-1 and TRBJ2-2, with a possible D match to TRBD2 (6 bases). Trimming removed 0 bases from V and 2 bases from J, with 11 bases in between. The CDR3 is made up of 16 amino acids. Germline CDR1 SGHRS, CDR2 YFSETQ. DNA for the CDR3: TGCGCCAGCAGCTTGGCCATCGGACTAAACACCGGGGAGCTGTTTTTT. Translation gives CASSLAIGLNTGELFF. The full variable domain, its missing parts supplied by reference TRBV5-1 and TRBJ2-2, is KAGVTQTPRYLIKTRGQQVTLSCSPISGHRSVSWYQQTPGQGLQFLFEYFSETQRNKGNFPGRFSGRQFSNSRSEMNVSTLELGDSALYLCASSLAIGLNTGELFFGEGSRLTVL.